This passage covers 30 T cell receptor beta chains from one sample sequenced in a study of tumor and adjacent non-tumor tissue in lung cancer. TCRbeta libraries were built with three rounds of nested PCR, modified from ARM-PCR. MiXCR, applied by TCRdb to the multiplex PCR reads, yields one record per CDR3 protein. The sample yields 84,000 or so distinct CDR3 sequences, around two thirds seen once. No cell sorting was done before RNA was extracted from the tissue. Sequencing was performed on lung tumor tissue. The receptor source for this set is a man aged 70 or older with non-small cell lung cancer.

Notes on this clonotype: Mismatch with germline at one junction end may stem from a read error. The chain recombines TRBV11-2 with TRBJ2-6, with D perhaps TRBD2 (7 bases). This CDR3 is 19 amino acids long. Germline assignment: CDR1 SGHAT and CDR2 FQNNGV. The CDR3 coding sequence is TGTGCCAGCAGCCCCCCGAGGGGAAGGGGGGGCTCTGGGGTCAACGTCCTGACTTTC. Amino acid sequence: CASSPPRGRGGSGVNVLTF.

A note on this clonotype: This may arise from a read error, as a much more abundant clone is one base away. The J gene is TRBJ2-7, the V gene TRBV12-3 or TRBV12-4; 10 bases are shared with TRBD2. This CDR3 contains 13 residues. CDR3 sequence (DNA): TGTGCCAGCAGACGGACTAGCGGATACGAGCGGTACTTC. It encodes CASRRTSGYERYF.

Notes on this clonotype: A much bigger clone sits one base away, suggesting this may be a read error. This chain links TRBV7-9 with TRBJ2-7; D gene uncertain. Germline lookup yields CDR1 SEHNR and CDR2 FQNEAQ (reference sequence). This CDR3 region has 12 residues. The CDR3 loop reads CASSFGQYERYF. The CDR3 nucleotides are TGTGCCAGCAGCTTCGGGCAGTACGAGCGGTACTTC.

Comments on this clonotype: An end of the junction differs from the germline gene, which may be a read error. The V gene is TRBV20-1, the J gene TRBJ2-1; 10 bases are a match to TRBD2. This CDR3 contains 17 residues. Germline V lookup: CDR1 DFQATT, CDR2 SNEGSKA (reference sequence). For the CDR3, the DNA is TGCAGTACTAGCTTACTGCAGGGACTAGCGAGAGTCAATGAGCAGTTCTTC. Its protein is CSTSLLQGLARVNEQFF.

In this sample, this clonotype turned up many times. The rearrangement links TRBV29-1 to TRBJ1-4, with TRBD1 matching 7 bases. There are 13 residues in the CDR3. Trimming cost V 6 bases and J 0 bases; bases outside gene matches: 1. CDR1 and CDR2 from the germline V gene are SQVTM and ANQGSEA. Here the CDR3 reads CSVTGATNEKLFF. For the CDR3, the DNA is TGCAGCGTCACAGGGGCAACTAATGAAAAACTGTTTTTT.

Concerning this clonotype itself: A read error may produce the germline difference seen at one junction end. The V gene is TRBV12-3 or TRBV12-4, the J gene TRBJ2-5; no clear D. The CDR3 loop spans 13 amino acids. The CDR3 DNA follows: TGTACCAGCAGTGCCGATTCCGTAGGGACCCAGTACTTC. It encodes CTSSADSVGTQYF.

In regard to this clonotype: Compared with germline, one end of the junction differs, possibly owing to a read error. The J gene is TRBJ2-7, the V gene TRBV10-3; TRBD1 matches at 7 bases. From germline, CDR1 is ENHRY and CDR2 SYGVKD. There are 13 residues in the CDR3. The DNA for the CDR3 is TGTGCCATCAGTAGGGACAGAGTATACGAGCAGTATTTC. Protein: CAISRDRVYEQYF.

As concerns this clonotype: The CDR3 does not close with the conserved phenylalanine or tryptophan, likely indicating a read error. J is TRBJ1-2 and V is TRBV20-1; no reliable D call. CDR1 is DFQATT and CDR2 is SNEGSKA in the germline V gene (reference sequence). CDR3 length: 12 residues. CDR3 residues: CGARSTDYGYTS. CDR3 in DNA: TGCGGTGCTAGATCAACGGACTATGGCTACACCTCC.

For this clonotype: The conserved phenylalanine or tryptophan normally closing the CDR3 is absent here, so this likely arose from a read error. The chain recombines TRBV5-4 with TRBJ2-7; 9 nucleotides line up with TRBD1. This CDR3 region has 14 residues. CDR1 and CDR2 (germline): SGHNT, YYREEE (reference sequence). Losses at the gene ends were 6 bases for V and 4 bases for J; bases not matched to a gene: 8. The CDR3 reads CASNDDRGRYEQYI. In DNA, the CDR3 is TGTGCCAGCAACGACGACAGGGGGAGATACGAGCAGTACATC.

For this clonotype: This may stem from a read error, because a much larger clone lies one nucleotide away. The V gene is TRBV5-1, the J gene TRBJ2-1; 7 bases are shared with TRBD2. Germline CDR1 SGHRS, CDR2 YFSETQ. There are 15 residues in the CDR3. With 6 bases clipped from V and 4 bases from J, the junction kept 10 bases outside the gene matches. The CDR3 DNA sequence: TGCGCCAGCAAATCCCGGGGAGGGAATTACAATGAGCAGTTCTTC. Residues: CASKSRGGNYNEQFF. The full variable domain, with the rest looked up from reference TRBV5-1 and TRBJ2-1, is KAGVTQTPRYLIKTRGQQVTLSCSPISGHRSVSWYQQTPGQGLQFLFEYFSETQRNKGNFPGRFSGRQFSNSRSEMNVSTLELGDSALYLCASKSRGGNYNEQFFGPGTRLTVL.

V and J are TRBV6-2 or TRBV6-3 and TRBJ1-2; 7 bases match TRBD1. V was clipped by 6 bases and J by 3 bases; unmatched bases: 4. Looked up from germline, CDR1 is MNHEY and CDR2 is SVGEGT. The CDR3 runs to 13 residues. CDR3 sequence: CASSYGTDYGYTF. As DNA, the CDR3 is TGTGCCAGCAGCTACGGGACAGACTATGGCTACACCTTC.

On this clonotype: Germline is not matched at one junction end, which may reflect a read error. V is TRBV6-1 and J is TRBJ2-7, with TRBD1 matching 8 bases. The germline CDR1 and CDR2 sequences are MNHNS and SASEGT. The CDR3 sequence is 11 residues long. The CDR3 DNA sequence: TGTGCCAGCGGACAGGGATGGGAGCAATACTTC. Translating it yields CASGQGWEQYF.

This chain connects TRBV20-1 to TRBJ2-2, with unresolved D. This CDR3 has 17 amino acids. Between the trimmed V and J ends, which lost 0 bases and 6 bases, there was a span of 20 bases. The germline V gene encodes CDR1 DFQATT and CDR2 SNEGSKA (reference sequence). CDR3 amino acids: CSAREGFGPLLAGELFF. The DNA of the CDR3 is TGCAGTGCTAGAGAGGGCTTTGGCCCCCTTCTCGCCGGGGAGCTGTTTTTT.

This clonotype has a handful of counts. The chain uses TRBV5-1 and TRBJ2-3; 8 bases map to TRBD2. The V gene end was trimmed by 0 bases and the J gene end by 3 bases; junction bases not matched to a gene: 9. Germline-derived CDR1 and CDR2 are SGHRS and YFSETQ. This CDR3 contains 17 residues. CDR3 sequence: CASSLALTGGPTDTQYF. The CDR3 nucleotides are TGCGCCAGCAGCTTGGCCTTGACGGGAGGGCCAACAGATACGCAGTATTTT.

In this sample, this clonotype turned up a few times. The chain joins TRBV5-4 to TRBJ1-5; the D is unclear. Germline CDR1 and CDR2: SGHNT and YYREEE (reference sequence). Trimming took off 4 bases at V and 0 bases at J, with 17 bases between the two ends. This CDR3 is 17 amino acids long. CDR3 in amino acids: CASSPRRAFYSNQPQHF. The CDR3 coding sequence is TGTGCCAGCAGCCCCAGGAGAGCCTTTTATAGCAATCAGCCCCAGCATTTT.

The sample holds one count of this clonotype. Germline is not matched at one junction end, which may reflect a read error. The rearrangement links TRBV11-1 to TRBJ2-5; TRBD2 is a possible D gene (5 bases). CDR1 SGHAT and CDR2 FQDESV come from the germline V gene (reference sequence). The CDR3 sequence is 14 residues long. The CDR3 loop reads CPSNLATRQETQHF. The CDR3 DNA sequence: TGTCCCAGCAACTTAGCCACTAGGCAAGAGACTCAGCACTTC.

J is TRBJ1-2 and V is TRBV6-1, with D possibly being TRBD1 (6 bases). Germline V gene lookup returns CDR1 MNHNS and CDR2 SASEGT. V lost 6 bases and J 4 bases, leaving 15 bases between the germline ends. CDR3 length equals 14 residues. The CDR3 DNA reads as TGTGCCAGCAGCCACGCCCCAGGGGCCTATGGCTACACCTTC. Translating it yields CASSHAPGAYGYTF.

This clonotype came up a few times. The junction and the germline gene differ at one end; a read error may be behind it. The rearrangement uses TRBV14 and TRBJ2-5; 8 nucleotides agree with TRBD1. Germline CDR1 SGHDN, CDR2 FVKESK. This CDR3 region has 16 residues. CDR3 region: CAGSPLKPGGGETQYF. CDR3 bases: TGTGCCGGCAGCCCACTAAAACCAGGGGGCGGCGAGACCCAGTACTTC.

V gene TRBV28 combines with J gene TRBJ2-5, with D tentatively TRBD2 (5 bases). The CDR3 runs 17 residues. CDR1 is MDHEN and CDR2 is SYDVKM in the germline V gene. Here the CDR3 DNA reads TGTTTCAGCAGCCCCCGGGTGGGTATCCGGGAAAGAGAGACCCAGTACTTC. The encoded protein is CFSSPRVGIRERETQYF.

Only a few counts were recorded for this clonotype. A much more abundant neighbour one base away suggests this may be a read error. The V call is TRBV5-1, the J call TRBJ2-1; 11 bases align to TRBD2. J gave up 6 bases and V 6 bases, and 8 bases lay outside the gene matches. The CDR3 contains 15 residues. Germline CDR1 is SGHRS and CDR2 is YFSETQ. CDR3 region: CASNYSGGAPNEQFF. Here the CDR3 DNA reads TGCGCCAGCAACTATAGCGGGGGGGCCCCCAATGAGCAGTTCTTC. Using reference TRBV5-1 and TRBJ2-1 for the parts outside the CDR3, the full variable domain is KAGVTQTPRYLIKTRGQQVTLSCSPISGHRSVSWYQQTPGQGLQFLFEYFSETQRNKGNFPGRFSGRQFSNSRSEMNVSTLELGDSALYLCASNYSGGAPNEQFFGPGTRLTVL.

In its sample, this clonotype was seen many times. The genes are TRBV29-1 and TRBJ2-5; tentative D call: TRBD1 (5 bases). Germline CDR1 SQVTM, CDR2 ANQGSEA. This CDR3 comprises 12 residues. Deletions cut 6 bases from V and 1 base from J, with 9 bases between. CDR3 in DNA: TGCAGCGTGGGGCAATTCCAAGAGACCCAGTACTTC. Translation: CSVGQFQETQYF.

The chain uses TRBV28 and TRBJ2-7; 7 bases fit TRBD1. Germline CDR1 and CDR2: MDHEN and SYDVKM. The CDR3 sequence is 15 residues long. The trim removed 5 bases at V and 0 bases at J, leaving 7 bases unmatched. CDR3 bases: TGTGCCAGCAGTCCCGGGACAGCAGTCTCCTACGAGCAGTACTTC. Protein product: CASSPGTAVSYEQYF. The complete variable domain, with remaining parts taken from reference TRBV28 and TRBJ2-7, reads DVKVTQSSRYLVKRTGEKVFLECVQDMDHENMFWYRQDPGLGLRLIYFSYDVKMKEKGDIPEGYSVSREKKERFSLILESASTNQTSMYLCASSPGTAVSYEQYFGPGTRLTVT.

Note on this clonotype: This clone may be a read error of a much larger clone one base away. This chain links TRBV29-1 with TRBJ2-7; D not certain. The CDR3 runs 11 residues. Germline V gene data show CDR1 as SQVTM and CDR2 as ANQGSEA. The CDR3 loop is CSVAQNYEQCF. The CDR3, as DNA: TGCAGCGTTGCTCAGAACTACGAGCAGTGCTTC.

A word on this clonotype: The CDR3 carries no conserved terminal phenylalanine or tryptophan, so it likely arises from a read error. The V gene is TRBV4-2, the J gene TRBJ1-5; D not resolved. Germline-derived CDR1 and CDR2 are LGHNA and YNFKEQ. The CDR3 runs 18 residues. CDR3 sequence (DNA): TGTGCCAGCAGTCAAGGGAGGATGCAGGAGATGAGCAATCAGCCCCAGCATTAT. Its protein is CASSQGRMQEMSNQPQHY.

Ten or more counts support this clonotype. The chain is built from TRBV6-1 and TRBJ1-3; D gene uncertain. Germline V CDR1 and CDR2: MNHNS, SASEGT. CDR3 length equals 13 residues. V was shortened by 6 bases and J by 0 bases, with 6 bases between the two germline ends. CDR3 in DNA: TGTGCCAGCAGGGACTACTCTGGAAACACCATATATTTT. The encoded protein is CASRDYSGNTIYF.

The genes are TRBV29-1 and TRBJ1-1; tentatively, D is TRBD1 (5 bases). The CDR3 is 13 amino acids. The V gene's germline CDR1 is SQVTM and CDR2 ANQGSEA. Trimming cost V 6 bases and J 3 bases, with 14 bases left between them. The chain's CDR3 is CSVTATAYTEAFF. The CDR3 bases are TGCAGCGTAACCGCGACAGCGTACACTGAAGCTTTCTTT.

This clonotype was found a few times. This sequence may be a read error, since a much larger clone differs from it by one base. The chain employs TRBV6-1 and TRBJ2-1; 8 positions agree with TRBD2. The V gene's germline CDR1 is MNHNS and CDR2 SASEGT. This CDR3 spans 13 amino acids. The V segment lost 4 bases and the J segment 6 bases; nucleotides outside the gene matches: 2. CDR3 in amino acids: CASSALAVNEQFF. In nucleotides, the CDR3 is TGTGCCAGCAGTGCACTAGCGGTCAATGAGCAGTTCTTC.

Concerning this clonotype: An end of the junction differs from the germline gene, which may be a read error. J is TRBJ2-1 and V is TRBV11-2; D call uncertain. The CDR3 is 16 amino acids. Per germline, CDR1 SGHAT and CDR2 FQNNGV. The chain's CDR3 is CAGSLVLAGSYHEQFF. The CDR3 region has the DNA TGTGCCGGCAGCTTAGTTTTAGCTGGCTCCTACCATGAGCAGTTCTTC.

In the case of this clonotype: The conserved phenylalanine or tryptophan is not found at the CDR3 terminus, so this likely reflects a read error. V usage is TRBV6-9 and J usage is TRBJ2-7; D gene ambiguous. This CDR3 has 16 residues. Germline V CDR1 and CDR2: MNHGY, SVAAGI. Trimming took 2 bases from V and 3 from J, leaving 17 bases between them. The CDR3, as DNA: TGTGCCAGCAGTTATATCGCGCGAGTTCGGCGCTACGAGCAGTACTTA. Translation: CASSYIARVRRYEQYL.

This clonotype has only a few counts. A read error is likely, as this CDR3 ends without the conserved phenylalanine or tryptophan. V is TRBV28 and J is TRBJ2-7; D uncertain. V was trimmed by 8 bases and J by 2 bases, leaving 10 bases between them. In germline, CDR1 is MDHEN, CDR2 SYDVKM. This CDR3 contains 12 residues. CDR3 DNA: TGTGCCAGCCAACGAAGTGCCTACGAGCAGTACCTC. It yields the protein CASQRSAYEQYL.